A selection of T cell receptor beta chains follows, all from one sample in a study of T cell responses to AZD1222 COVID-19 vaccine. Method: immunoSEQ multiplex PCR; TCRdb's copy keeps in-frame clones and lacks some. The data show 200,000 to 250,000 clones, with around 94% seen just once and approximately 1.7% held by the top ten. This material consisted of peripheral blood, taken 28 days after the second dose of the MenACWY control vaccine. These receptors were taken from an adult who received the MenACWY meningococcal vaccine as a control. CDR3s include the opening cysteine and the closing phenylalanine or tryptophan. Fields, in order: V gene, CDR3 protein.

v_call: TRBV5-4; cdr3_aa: CASSYRAANTEAFF
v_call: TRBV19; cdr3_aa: CASSSWTSGSGNTIYF
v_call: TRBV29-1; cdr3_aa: CSAETLPGTDTQYF
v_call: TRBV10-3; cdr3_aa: CAISESSVMDTGELFF
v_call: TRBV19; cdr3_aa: CASTPSGSSYEQYF
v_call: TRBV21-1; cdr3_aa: CASSKFGGELGNQPQHF
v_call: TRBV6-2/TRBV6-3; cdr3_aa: CASSYSTGPQHF
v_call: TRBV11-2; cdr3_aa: CASSLESSGSYEQYF
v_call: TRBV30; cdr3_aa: CAWTAGSGGLGTDTQYF
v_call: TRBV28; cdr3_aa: CASRPGQGGGYTF
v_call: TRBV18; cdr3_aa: CASSPGLGVTDTQYF
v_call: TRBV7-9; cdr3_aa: CASTRGGYNEQFF
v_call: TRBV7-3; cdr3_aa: CASSSGNTGELFF
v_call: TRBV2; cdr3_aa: CASTRNEVDEQFF
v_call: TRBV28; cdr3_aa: CASSQISGTGYEQYF
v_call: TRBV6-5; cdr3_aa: CASTSTDSGNTIYF
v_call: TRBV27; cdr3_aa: CASSPYTGTGGSGANVLTF
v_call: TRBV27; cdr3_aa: CASSLRAGRGMVF
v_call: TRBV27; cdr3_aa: CASSLDRRNEQFF
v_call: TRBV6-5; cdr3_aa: CASSRSGETYNEQFF
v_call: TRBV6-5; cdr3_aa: CASRIDVSNQPQHF
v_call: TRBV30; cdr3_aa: CAWSTSTEAFF
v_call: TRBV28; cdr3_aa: CASSLTTSGGGGYTF
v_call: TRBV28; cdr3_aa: CASSLQGYGYTF
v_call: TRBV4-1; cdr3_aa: CASSQLADAYNEQFF
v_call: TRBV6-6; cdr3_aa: CASRDRGISNQPQHF
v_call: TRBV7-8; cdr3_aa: CASSDHPYSYNEQFF
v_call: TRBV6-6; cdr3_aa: CASSLTLAGGQETQYF
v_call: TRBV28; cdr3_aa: CASSFPNTGELFF
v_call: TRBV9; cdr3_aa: CASSPSRAFF
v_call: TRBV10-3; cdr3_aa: CAIGWTGGLTYEQYF
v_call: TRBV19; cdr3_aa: CASSVGQGAYEQYF
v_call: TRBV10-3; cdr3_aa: CAIRGTESVWNEQFF
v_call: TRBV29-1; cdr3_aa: CSVEGPTYEQYF
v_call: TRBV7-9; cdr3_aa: CASSLEGTATNEKLFF
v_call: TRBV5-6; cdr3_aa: CASSLDTSGNEQFF
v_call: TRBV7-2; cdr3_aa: CASSLLANYGYTF
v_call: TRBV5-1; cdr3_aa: CASSSGTSGPNEQFF
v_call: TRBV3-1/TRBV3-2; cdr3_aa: CASSPGQASRQPQHF
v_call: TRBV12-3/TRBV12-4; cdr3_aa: CASRFREGYEQYF
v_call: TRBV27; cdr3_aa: CASSLQVWAGGFTGELFF
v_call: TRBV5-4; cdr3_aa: CASSLVNGEGETQYF
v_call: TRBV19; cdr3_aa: CASTPGAVSGNEQFF
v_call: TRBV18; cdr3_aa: CASSPPQGWYEQYF
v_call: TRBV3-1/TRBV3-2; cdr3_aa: CASSQALGGTEAFF
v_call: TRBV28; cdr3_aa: CASSSAGTSYEQYF
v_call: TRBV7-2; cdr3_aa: CASSLNRGQTEAFF
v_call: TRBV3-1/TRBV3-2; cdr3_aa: CASSHYSLGSTRAEQYF
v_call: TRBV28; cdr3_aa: CASSSLTHTESSYEQYF
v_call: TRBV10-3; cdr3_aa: CAISETVTITNTEAFF
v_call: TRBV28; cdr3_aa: CASSPPDYQPQHF
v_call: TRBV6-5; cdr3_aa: CASSRSSTNQPQHF